These 27 T cell receptor beta chains were all obtained from the same sample, sequenced in a study of T cells in Graves' hyperthyroidism and ophthalmopathy. Using RNA transcripts as the source, TCR beta CDR3 regions were amplified. TCR CDR3 underwent first-round RT-PCR with the HTBI primer set. TCRdb reprocessed the multiplex PCR reads via MiXCR and lists one record per CDR3 protein. The sample yields 400,000 to 550,000 distinct CDR3 sequences, roughly an eighth seen once. What was sequenced was blood. These TCRs come from a woman aged 18-35 years with Graves' hyperthyroidism.

The table lists this clonotype with many counts. This chain joins TRBV30 and TRBJ2-3, with 8 bases lining up with TRBD2. The CDR3 loop spans 13 amino acids. Germline CDR1 and CDR2: GTSNPN and SVGIG (reference sequence). Unmatched junction bases numbered 4, after V lost 3 bases and J lost 5 bases. CDR3 sequence (DNA): TGTGCCTGGAGGAGCGGGAGAGGAGATACGCAGTATTTT. It yields the protein CAWRSGRGDTQYF. The full variable domain, its missing parts supplied by reference TRBV30 and TRBJ2-3, is SQTIHQWPATLVQPVGSPLSLECTVEGTSNPNLYWYRQAAGRGLQLLFYSVGIGQISSEVPQNLSASRPQDRQFILSSKKLLLSDSGFYLCAWRSGRGDTQYFGPGTRLTVL.

As to this clonotype: The junction does not match germline at one end; this may be a read error. This chain joins TRBV3-1 and TRBJ2-1, with 8 bases fitting TRBD2. This CDR3 contains 15 residues. Germline V gene sequence: CDR1 LGHDT, CDR2 YNNKEL (reference sequence). The DNA of the CDR3 is TGTGCCGGCAGCCCCTCAGCGGGAGCTTACAATGAGCAGTTCTTC. Protein product: CAGSPSAGAYNEQFF.

This clonotype showed up many times. The rearrangement links TRBV30 to TRBJ1-2; 9 bases fit TRBD1. Germline V gives CDR1 GTSNPN, CDR2 SVGIG (reference sequence). V dropped 4 bases and J dropped 7; count of bases not matched to a gene: 7. The CDR3 is 13 amino acids. The CDR3 bases are TGTGCCTGGAACGCGGGGACAGGGTTTGGCTACACCTTC. Translating it yields CAWNAGTGFGYTF.

This clonotype was seen repeatedly, ten times or more. The gene calls are TRBV3-1 and TRBJ2-1; TRBD2 agrees at 16 bases. V was clipped by 1 base and J by 0 bases; unmatched bases: 3. This CDR3 spans 19 amino acids. Germline V CDR1 and CDR2: LGHDT, YNNKEL (reference sequence). For the CDR3, the DNA is TGTGCCAGCAGCCAAGCGGGACTAGCGGGAGGGCGCTCCTACAATGAGCAGTTCTTC. Translating gives CASSQAGLAGGRSYNEQFF.

The chain couples TRBV11-2 to TRBJ2-3; 7 bases match TRBD2. Trimming cost V 7 bases and J 5 bases; bases outside gene matches: 15. There are 16 residues in the CDR3. Germline V gene lookup returns CDR1 SGHAT and CDR2 FQNNGV. The CDR3 region has the DNA TGTGCCAGCACCATACGGACGACTAGCCGCGGAGATACGCAGTATTTT. Its protein is CASTIRTTSRGDTQYF. Drawing the rest from reference TRBV11-2 and TRBJ2-3, the complete variable domain is EAGVAQSPRYKIIEKRQSVAFWCNPISGHATLYWYQQILGQGPKLLIQFQNNGVVDDSQLPKDRFSAERLKGVDSTLKIQPAKLEDSAVYLCASTIRTTSRGDTQYFGPGTRLTVL.

This clonotype was picked up many times. The chain has TRBV9 and TRBJ1-3; D might be TRBD1 (6 bases). Trimming took off 2 bases at V and 2 bases at J, with 8 bases between the two ends. Looked up from germline, CDR1 is SGDLS and CDR2 is YYNGEE. The CDR3 runs 14 residues. The CDR3 region has the DNA TGTGCCAGCAGCGTCGGGGGCACTGGAAACACCATATATTTT. Its translation: CASSVGGTGNTIYF.

This clonotype was observed at least ten times. The chain carries TRBV27 and TRBJ2-1, with 11 bases that match TRBD2. V shed 2 bases and J 8 bases; nucleotides not matched to a gene: 14. Per germline, CDR1 MNHEY and CDR2 SMNVEV (reference sequence). CDR3 length equals 18 residues. CDR3 DNA sequence: TGTGCCAGCAGTTTAGGCCCCGCGACTAGCGGGATTAAGGATGAGCAGTTCTTC. Translation gives CASSLGPATSGIKDEQFF.

V gene TRBV19 combines with J gene TRBJ2-1, with 12 bases matching TRBD1. The germline V gene encodes CDR1 LNHDA and CDR2 SQIVND (reference sequence). The CDR3 length is 17 residues. V dropped 0 bases and J dropped 4; count of bases not matched to a gene: 4. For the CDR3, the DNA is TGTGCCAGTAGTATAGATCGGGGACAGGGGGCGTACAATGAGCAGTTCTTC. This codes for CASSIDRGQGAYNEQFF. Supplemented by reference TRBV19 and TRBJ2-1, the full variable domain reads DGGITQSPKYLFRKEGQNVTLSCEQNLNHDAMYWYRQDPGQGLRLIYYSQIVNDFQKGDIAEGYSVSREKKESFPLTVTSAQKNPTAFYLCASSIDRGQGAYNEQFFGPGTRLTVL.

This clonotype has at least ten counts. The chain joins TRBV20-1 to TRBJ1-5, with D tentatively TRBD1 (5 bases). Deletions cut 3 bases from V and 3 bases from J, with 9 bases between. Germline V gene lookup returns CDR1 DFQATT and CDR2 SNEGSKA (reference sequence). CDR3 length: 13 amino acids. CDR3 amino acids: CSARRQNNQPQHF. The CDR3 region has the DNA TGCAGTGCTAGGCGACAGAACAATCAGCCCCAGCATTTT.

The chain carries TRBV20-1 and TRBJ1-5; maybe TRBD1 (5 bases). This CDR3 region has 14 residues. Germline CDR1 is DFQATT and CDR2 is SNEGSKA (reference sequence). V was pared by 3 bases and J by 4 bases, with 13 bases between. The chain's CDR3 is CSASRRGVNQPQHF. The CDR3 DNA follows: TGCAGTGCTAGTCGTCGGGGCGTTAATCAGCCCCAGCATTTT.

The chain links TRBV9 to TRBJ2-7, with 15 bases that match TRBD2. In germline, CDR1 is SGDLS, CDR2 YYNGEE. CDR3 length: 20 amino acids. V shed 0 bases and J 2 bases; nucleotides not matched to a gene: 12. Here the CDR3 reads CASSVGIARTSGRVTYEQYV. The CDR3 region has the DNA TGTGCCAGCAGCGTAGGGATTGCCAGGACTAGCGGGAGGGTCACCTACGAGCAGTACGTC.

The sample holds many counts of this clonotype. V gene TRBV18 combines with J gene TRBJ2-7; D remains ambiguous. Germline V gives CDR1 KGHSH, CDR2 LQKENI. This CDR3 has 13 residues. Trimming removed 6 bases from V and 5 bases from J, with 14 bases in between. DNA for the CDR3: TGTGCCAGCTCGTTCTCTCAGGTTCACGAGCAGTACTTC. The encoded protein is CASSFSQVHEQYF. Drawing the rest from reference TRBV18 and TRBJ2-7, the complete variable domain is NAGVMQNPRHLVRRRGQEARLRCSPMKGHSHVYWYRQLPEEGLKFMVYLQKENIIDESGMPKERFSAEFPKEGPSILRIQQVVRGDSAAYFCASSFSQVHEQYFGPGTRLTVT.

Ten or more counts support this clonotype. The V gene is TRBV27, the J gene TRBJ1-5; possibly TRBD1 for D (5 bases). Trimming pared 2 bases from V and 5 bases from J, leaving 13 bases between. Per the germline V gene, CDR1 is MNHEY and CDR2 is SMNVEV (reference sequence). The CDR3 runs 15 residues. In DNA, the CDR3 is TGTGCCAGCAGTTTAGGGGGGAGTGGGGATCAGCCCCAGCATTTT. This sequence encodes CASSLGGSGDQPQHF.

This chain connects TRBV6-1 to TRBJ1-4; 10 bases line up with TRBD1. The CDR3 has 14 residues. In germline, CDR1 is MNHNS, CDR2 SASEGT. V was clipped by 6 bases and J by 10 bases; unmatched bases: 8. CDR3 in amino acids: CASSTGTGVGKLFF. CDR3 nucleotide sequence: TGTGCCAGCAGCACCGGGACAGGGGTTGGAAAACTGTTTTTT.

The table lists this clonotype with many counts. This chain links TRBV2 with TRBJ2-3; D is perhaps TRBD2 (5 bases). V lost 6 bases, J lost 2 bases, and 6 bases lay in between. CDR1 and CDR2 from the germline V gene are SNHLY and FYNNEI. The CDR3 loop spans 12 amino acids. CDR3 residues: CASRLATDTQYF. CDR3 DNA sequence: TGTGCCAGCAGGCTAGCCACAGATACGCAGTATTTT.

V and J are TRBV30 and TRBJ2-7, with 8 bases identical to TRBD1. This CDR3 is built from 15 residues. The trim removed 5 bases at V and 0 bases at J, leaving 9 bases unmatched. In germline, CDR1 is GTSNPN, CDR2 SVGIG (reference sequence). CDR3 amino acids: CAWQSDRGFSYEQYF. Written as DNA, the CDR3 is TGTGCCTGGCAGTCAGACAGGGGATTCTCCTACGAGCAGTACTTC. Combining the CDR3 with reference TRBV30 and TRBJ2-7 gives the whole variable domain SQTIHQWPATLVQPVGSPLSLECTVEGTSNPNLYWYRQAAGRGLQLLFYSVGIGQISSEVPQNLSASRPQDRQFILSSKKLLLSDSGFYLCAWQSDRGFSYEQYFGPGTRLTVT.

A note on this clonotype: Because it lacks the conserved phenylalanine or tryptophan at the end, this CDR3 is likely a read error. Here the CDR3 DNA reads TGTGCCAGCAGCCCCAGGATTAGCGGGAACACCGGGGAGCTGTTTTCT. Its translation is CASSPRISGNTGELFS. V usage is TRBV12-3 or TRBV12-4 and J usage is TRBJ2-2, with TRBD2 as a possible D gene (6 bases). The ends were cut back, 6 bases at V and 1 base at J, with 15 bases in the middle. The CDR3 spans 16 residues.

At least ten counts were recorded for this clonotype. The chain has TRBV30 and TRBJ2-7; TRBD2 agrees at 7 bases. Germline trimming cut 4 bases from V and 3 bases from J; bases unmatched to any gene: 12. The CDR3 consists of 15 residues. Germline loops: CDR1 GTSNPN, CDR2 SVGIG (reference sequence). CDR3 loop: CAWTAKLAELYEQYF. Written as DNA, the CDR3 is TGTGCCTGGACCGCGAAGCTAGCGGAGCTCTACGAGCAGTACTTC.

This clonotype was seen more than once but under ten times. The rearrangement uses TRBV19 and TRBJ1-2; tentative D call: TRBD1 (5 bases). This CDR3 contains 12 residues. V dropped 8 bases and J dropped 11 bases, with 18 bases sitting between them. The V gene's germline CDR1 is LNHDA and CDR2 SQIVND (reference sequence). CDR3 coding DNA: TGTGCCAGTTCTCCACCTCCAGGGTCATACACCTTC. Protein product: CASSPPPGSYTF. Full variable domain (remainder filled in from reference TRBV19 and TRBJ1-2): DGGITQSPKYLFRKEGQNVTLSCEQNLNHDAMYWYRQDPGQGLRLIYYSQIVNDFQKGDIAEGYSVSREKKESFPLTVTSAQKNPTAFYLCASSPPPGSYTFGSGTRLTVV.

In this sample, this clonotype turned up once. This may be a read error, as it is one base from a much larger clone. The chain is built from TRBV20-1 and TRBJ1-1; D ambiguous. Germline lookup yields CDR1 DFQATT and CDR2 SNEGSKA (reference sequence). The CDR3 is made up of 13 amino acids. CDR3 region: CSARDGVDAEASF. CDR3 coding DNA: TGCAGTGCTAGAGACGGGGTGGATGCTGAAGCTTCCTTT.

This clonotype was picked up a small number of times. The chain employs TRBV5-1 and TRBJ2-3; perhaps D is TRBD1 or TRBD2 (5 bases each). Germline loops: CDR1 SGHRS, CDR2 YFSETQ. This CDR3 spans 16 amino acids. V was shortened by 0 bases and J by 6 bases, with 17 bases between the two germline ends. The CDR3 protein is CASSLVGAAVSDTQYF. For the CDR3, the DNA is TGCGCCAGCAGCTTGGTCGGGGCGGCAGTAAGCGATACGCAGTATTTT.

This clonotype occurred many times. This chain uses TRBV7-2 with TRBJ1-1; D is ambiguous. Trimming took 3 bases from V and 1 from J, leaving 12 bases between them. Germline-derived CDR1 and CDR2 are SGHTA and FQGNSA. The length of the CDR3 is 15 residues. The CDR3 sequence: CASSFSGMPNTEAFF. The CDR3 coding sequence is TGTGCCAGCAGCTTTTCAGGCATGCCGAACACTGAAGCTTTCTTT. Using reference TRBV7-2 and TRBJ1-1 for the parts outside the CDR3, the full variable domain is GAGVSQSPSNKVTEKGKDVELRCDPISGHTALYWYRQSLGQGLEFLIYFQGNSAPDKSGLPSDRFSAERTGGSVSTLTIQRTQQEDSAVYLCASSFSGMPNTEAFFGQGTRLTVV.

In this sample, this clonotype turned up many times. The V gene is TRBV7-2, the J gene TRBJ1-5, with D unresolved. The CDR3 loop spans 13 amino acids. Germline V gene data show CDR1 as SGHTA and CDR2 as FQGNSA. The V and J ends lost 3 bases and 3 bases respectively, with 6 bases between them. The CDR3 here is CASSFQDNQPQHF. The CDR3 nucleotides are TGTGCCAGCAGCTTTCAGGACAATCAGCCCCAGCATTTT. Filled out from reference TRBV7-2 and TRBJ1-5, the complete variable domain reads GAGVSQSPSNKVTEKGKDVELRCDPISGHTALYWYRQSLGQGLEFLIYFQGNSAPDKSGLPSDRFSAERTGGSVSTLTIQRTQQEDSAVYLCASSFQDNQPQHFGDGTRLSIL.

This clonotype was counted ten times or more. The chain combines TRBV20-1 with TRBJ2-7, with TRBD2 identical over 8 bases. CDR3 length: 13 residues. Trimming removed 3 bases from V and 5 bases from J; junction bases left unmatched: 6. Germline loops: CDR1 DFQATT, CDR2 SNEGSKA (reference sequence). The CDR3 protein is CSASQREFDEQYF. The DNA for the CDR3 is TGCAGTGCTAGTCAGCGGGAGTTCGACGAGCAGTACTTC.

This clonotype was observed at least ten times. This chain connects TRBV19 to TRBJ1-6; perhaps TRBD1 as D (6 bases). Trimming removed 9 bases at V and 7 bases at J, with 19 bases between. CDR3 length: 15 residues. The germline gives CDR1 LNHDA, CDR2 SQIVND (reference sequence). This CDR3 is CASSLRDTKNSPLHF. Here the CDR3 DNA reads TGTGCCAGCTCCTTGCGGGACACGAAGAATTCACCCCTCCACTTT.

There are many counts of this clonotype. The V gene is TRBV11-2, the J gene TRBJ1-1, with 8 bases identical to TRBD1. The CDR3 is 16 amino acids. Germline V gene sequence: CDR1 SGHAT, CDR2 FQNNGV. With V trimmed by 5 bases and J by 0 bases, 8 bases remained unmatched. The CDR3 nucleotides are TGTGCCAGCAGCGACCGGGACAGGAGTATGAACACTGAAGCTTTCTTT. As protein: CASSDRDRSMNTEAFF. The full variable domain, its missing parts supplied by reference TRBV11-2 and TRBJ1-1, is EAGVAQSPRYKIIEKRQSVAFWCNPISGHATLYWYQQILGQGPKLLIQFQNNGVVDDSQLPKDRFSAERLKGVDSTLKIQPAKLEDSAVYLCASSDRDRSMNTEAFFGQGTRLTVV.

Many counts were recorded for this clonotype. V gene TRBV11-2 combines with J gene TRBJ2-1, with TRBD2 as a possible D gene (6 bases). The CDR3 loop spans 16 amino acids. Germline lookup yields CDR1 SGHAT and CDR2 FQNNGV. The V and J ends lost 4 bases and 4 bases respectively, with 17 bases between them. CDR3 DNA: TGTGCCAGCAGCTCCCCTGGCGGGACCTTGTACAATGAGCAGTTCTTC. Amino acids: CASSSPGGTLYNEQFF. The variable domain in full, with the rest retrieved from reference TRBV11-2 and TRBJ2-1, is EAGVAQSPRYKIIEKRQSVAFWCNPISGHATLYWYQQILGQGPKLLIQFQNNGVVDDSQLPKDRFSAERLKGVDSTLKIQPAKLEDSAVYLCASSSPGGTLYNEQFFGPGTRLTVL.